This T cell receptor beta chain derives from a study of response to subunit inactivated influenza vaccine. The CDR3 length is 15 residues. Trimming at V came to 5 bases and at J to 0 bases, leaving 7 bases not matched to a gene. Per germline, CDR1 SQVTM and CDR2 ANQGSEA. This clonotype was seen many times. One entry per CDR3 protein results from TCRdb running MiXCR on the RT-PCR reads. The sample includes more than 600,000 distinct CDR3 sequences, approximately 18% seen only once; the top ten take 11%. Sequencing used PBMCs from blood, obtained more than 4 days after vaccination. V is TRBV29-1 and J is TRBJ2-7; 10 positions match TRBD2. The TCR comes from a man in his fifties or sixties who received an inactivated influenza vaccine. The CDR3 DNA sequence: TGCAGCGTTAGGGGGACTAGCGCTTACTCCTACGAGCAGTACTTC. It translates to CSVRGTSAYSYEQYF.